This is a list of T cell receptor beta chains from one sample in a study of CD8 T cells in ankylosing spondylitis. TCRdb itself ran the 5' RACE reads through MiXCR, one entry per CDR3 protein. There are roughly 140,000 distinct CDR3 sequences in the sample; around two fifths occur only once, and 13% to 15% lies in the top ten. Sequencing was done on a sample of synovial fluid, either unsorted or a sorted T cell fraction (not recorded which). All receptors come from a male donor with ankylosing spondylitis. CDR3s include the opening cysteine and the closing phenylalanine or tryptophan. A D gene is named only where the DNA matches it firmly. Rows give clone size only sometimes, using once, few, many, or a class for an expanded clone.

j_gene	d_gene	v_gene	abundance	CDR3aa	CDR3nt
TRBJ2-2	TRBD1	TRBV4-2	.	CASSQPWTGENTGELFF	TGTGCCAGCAGCCAACCATGGACAGGGGAGAACACCGGGGAGCTGTTTTTT
TRBJ2-5	.	TRBV7-2	.	CASSFQGPLRETQYF	TGTGCCAGCAGCTTTCAAGGACCCCTTCGCGAGACCCAGTACTTC
TRBJ1-2	.	TRBV27	.	CASSRPGDYGYTF	TGTGCCAGCAGTCGCCCAGGAGACTATGGCTACACCTTC
TRBJ2-1	.	TRBV5-8	.	CASSLGLNEQFF	TGTGCCAGCAGCTTGGGACTAAATGAGCAGTTCTTC
TRBJ2-2	.	TRBV6-5	few	CASSYRGPFIKNTGELFF	TGTGCCAGCAGTTACCGGGGACCTTTTATTAAGAACACCGGGGAGCTGTTTTTT
TRBJ2-1	.	TRBV5-1	.	CASSQGPSGYNEQFF	TGCGCCAGCAGCCAGGGACCTTCAGGCTACAATGAGCAGTTCTTC
TRBJ2-3	.	TRBV28	.	CASSLMCAPRDTQYF	TGTGCCAGCAGTTTGATGTGCGCTCCGAGAGATACGCAGTATTTT
TRBJ2-7	.	TRBV11-2	.	CASKADSYEQYF	TGTGCCAGCAAAGCGGACTCCTACGAGCAGTACTTC
TRBJ2-1	.	TRBV7-9	many	CASSSTLGFWNEQFF	TGTGCCAGCAGCTCCACGTTGGGGTTCTGGAATGAGCAGTTCTTC
TRBJ2-3	.	TRBV4-1	.	CASSPRDHTDTQYF	TGCGCCAGCAGCCCCCGGGACCACACAGATACGCAGTATTTT
TRBJ1-3	.	TRBV6-1	few	CASRKTGIGNTIYF	TGTGCCAGCAGGAAGACAGGAATCGGAAACACCATATATTTT
TRBJ2-1	.	TRBV27	few	CASSLCPSGYNEQFF	TGTGCCAGCAGTTTATGTCCTTCAGGGTACAATGAGCAGTTCTTC
TRBJ2-2	.	TRBV7-9	.	CASSLMDYPTGELFF	TGTGCCAGCAGCTTAATGGACTACCCCACCGGGGAGCTGTTTTTT
TRBJ2-5	TRBD1	TRBV10-3	few	CAISECRQGPAGTQYF	TGTGCCATCAGTGAGTGTCGACAGGGTCCCGCGGGGACCCAGTACTTC
TRBJ2-5	.	TRBV15	.	CATSRGGQGSGREETQYF	TGTGCCACCAGCAGAGGGGGCCAGGGAAGCGGTCGCGAAGAGACCCAGTACTTC
TRBJ2-3	.	TRBV7-9	.	CASSLALTDTQYF	TGTGCCAGCAGCTTAGCCCTCACAGATACGCAGTATTTT
TRBJ2-1	TRBD1	TRBV6-5	few	CASSYSFQQGAGDEQFF	TGTGCCAGCAGTTACTCGTTTCAACAGGGGGCAGGGGATGAGCAGTTCTTC
TRBJ2-1	TRBD2	TRBV4-1	many	CASSDRRVAGGPWYNEQFF	TGCGCCAGCAGTGACCGGCGGGTAGCGGGAGGGCCTTGGTACAATGAGCAGTTCTTC
TRBJ1-3	.	TRBV18	few	CASSPSSGSGNTIYF	TGTGCCAGCTCACCAAGCTCGGGCTCTGGAAACACCATATATTTT
TRBJ2-7	.	TRBV3-1	.	CASSHVGGEGEQYF	TGTGCCAGCAGCCACGTTGGGGGAGAGGGCGAGCAGTACTTC
TRBJ2-3	TRBD2	TRBV12-3/TRBV12-4	many	CASSPHGGGGDTQYF	TGTGCCAGCAGCCCCCACGGGGGGGGCGGAGATACGCAGTATTTT
TRBJ1-2	.	TRBV6-5	many	CASSANRVRYTF	TGTGCCAGCAGCGCAAACAGGGTTCGCTACACCTTC
TRBJ2-3	TRBD2	TRBV28	.	CASSLLASTDTQYF	TGTGCCAGCAGTCTACTAGCGAGCACAGATACGCAGTATTTT
TRBJ1-5	.	TRBV20-1	.	CSATNSGYSNQPQHF	TGCAGTGCCACCAATTCAGGGTATAGCAATCAGCCCCAGCATTTT